This TCR beta chain stems from a study of radiation and T cells in renal cell carcinoma. Broader study findings: Pretreatment tumor biopsies were lacking, so baseline clonotypes are unknown.

The time point was: blood 2 weeks post-SBRT. Treatment specified: 15 Gy SBRT to primary tumor, nephrectomy 4 weeks later. There are 17 residues in the CDR3. Trimming took off 0 bases at V and 2 bases at J, with 14 bases between the two ends. CDR1 SGHRS and CDR2 YFSETQ come from the germline V gene. TCRdb keeps only in-frame clones here, not all; method: immunoSEQ multiplex PCR. The sample shows some 150,000 clones, around 90% of them seen only once. Details on this clone: Its antigen is as yet unknown.

The sequencing here drew on blood, taken from a patient whose treatment included radiotherapy and nephrectomy. This chain joins TRBV5-1 and TRBJ2-2; weak D call: TRBD1 (6 bases). This TCR was recovered from a woman aged 50 to 65 with renal cell carcinoma. The CDR3 bases are TGCGCCAGCAGCTTGGCCCTCGGGACACAAAACACCGGGGAGCTGTTTTTT. As protein: CASSLALGTQNTGELFF. The full variable domain, completed using reference TRBV5-1 and TRBJ2-2, is KAGVTQTPRYLIKTRGQQVTLSCSPISGHRSVSWYQQTPGQGLQFLFEYFSETQRNKGNFPGRFSGRQFSNSRSEMNVSTLELGDSALYLCASSLALGTQNTGELFFGEGSRLTVL.